This TCR beta chain stems from a study of T cells after yellow fever vaccination. 5'RACE template switching produced TCR cDNA carrying a universal primer site and UMIs. TCRdb redid the calling of the 5' RACE reads with MiXCR, one entry per CDR3 protein. The table lists about 340,000 distinct CDR3 sequences, 4% of them singletons. Concerning this clonotype: Its specificity is not known.

Findings and limits, study-wide: Reappearance after the booster was seen for most primary-vaccination clones, at more than 95% CD4 and 70% to 90% CD8.

The CDR3 runs 12 residues. Germline V CDR1 and CDR2: SGHTA, FQGNSA. Trimming pared 5 bases from V and 6 bases from J, leaving 9 bases between. The sample in question was PBMCs, obtained 5 days after the yellow fever booster vaccination. The sequence came from a man younger than 35 who received the YFV17D yellow fever vaccine. This rearrangement joins TRBV7-2 to TRBJ2-3, with a possible D match to TRBD2 (6 bases). The CDR3 spells CASSRDLDTQYF. The CDR3 region has the DNA TGTGCCAGCAGCCGGGACTTGGATACGCAGTATTTT.